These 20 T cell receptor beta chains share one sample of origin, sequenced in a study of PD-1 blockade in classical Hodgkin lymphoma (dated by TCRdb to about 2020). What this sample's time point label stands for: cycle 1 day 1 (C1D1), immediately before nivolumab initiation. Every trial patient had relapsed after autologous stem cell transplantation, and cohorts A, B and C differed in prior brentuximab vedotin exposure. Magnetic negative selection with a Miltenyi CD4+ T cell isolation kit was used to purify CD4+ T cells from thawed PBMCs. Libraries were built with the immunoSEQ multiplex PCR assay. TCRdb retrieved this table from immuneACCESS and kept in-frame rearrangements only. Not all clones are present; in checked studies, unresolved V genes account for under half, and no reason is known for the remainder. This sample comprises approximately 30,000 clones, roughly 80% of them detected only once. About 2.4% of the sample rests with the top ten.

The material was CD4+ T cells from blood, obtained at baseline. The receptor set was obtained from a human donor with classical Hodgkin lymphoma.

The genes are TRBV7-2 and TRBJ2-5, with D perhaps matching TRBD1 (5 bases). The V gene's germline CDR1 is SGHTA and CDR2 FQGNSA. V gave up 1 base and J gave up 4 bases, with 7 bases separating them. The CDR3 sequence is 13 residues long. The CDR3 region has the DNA TGTGCCAGCAGCTTAGAAAGGGGAGAGACCCAGTACTTC. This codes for CASSLERGETQYF.

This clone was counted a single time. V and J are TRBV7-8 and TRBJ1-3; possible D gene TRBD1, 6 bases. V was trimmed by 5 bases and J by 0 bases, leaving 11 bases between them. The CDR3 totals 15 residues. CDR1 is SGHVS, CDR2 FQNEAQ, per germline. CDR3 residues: CASSPQTGSGNTIYF. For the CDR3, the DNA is TGTGCCAGCAGCCCTCAGACAGGCTCTGGAAACACCATATATTTT.

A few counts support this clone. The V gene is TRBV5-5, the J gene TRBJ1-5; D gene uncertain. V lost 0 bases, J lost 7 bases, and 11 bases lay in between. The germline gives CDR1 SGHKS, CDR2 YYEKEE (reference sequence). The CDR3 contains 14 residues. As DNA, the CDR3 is TGTGCCAGCAGCTTGGAGTGGGGTGGCCAGCCCCAGCATTTT. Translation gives CASSLEWGGQPQHF.

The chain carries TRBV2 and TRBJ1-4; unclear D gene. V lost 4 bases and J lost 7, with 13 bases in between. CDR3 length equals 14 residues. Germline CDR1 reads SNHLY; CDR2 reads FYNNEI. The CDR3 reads CASSVGRASEKLFF. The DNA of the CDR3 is TGTGCCAGCAGTGTCGGGAGGGCGAGTGAAAAACTGTTTTTT.

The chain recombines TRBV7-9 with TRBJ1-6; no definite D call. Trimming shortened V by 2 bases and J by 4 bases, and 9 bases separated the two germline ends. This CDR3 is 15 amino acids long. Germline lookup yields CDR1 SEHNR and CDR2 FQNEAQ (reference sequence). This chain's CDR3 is CASSLQEPYNSPLHF. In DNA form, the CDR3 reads TGTGCCAGCAGCTTACAGGAGCCATATAATTCACCCCTCCACTTT.

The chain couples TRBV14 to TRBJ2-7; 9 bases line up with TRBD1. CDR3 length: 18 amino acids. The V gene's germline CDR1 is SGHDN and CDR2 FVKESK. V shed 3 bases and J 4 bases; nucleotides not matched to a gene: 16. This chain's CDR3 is CASSHQNRDREFIYEQYF. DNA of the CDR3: TGTGCCAGCAGCCACCAAAACCGGGACAGGGAATTTATTTACGAGCAGTACTTC. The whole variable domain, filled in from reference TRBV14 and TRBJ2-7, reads EAGVTQFPSHSVIEKGQTVTLRCDPISGHDNLYWYRRVMGKEIKFLLHFVKESKQDESGMPNNRFLAERTGGTYSTLKVQPAELEDSGVYFCASSHQNRDREFIYEQYFGPGTRLTVT.

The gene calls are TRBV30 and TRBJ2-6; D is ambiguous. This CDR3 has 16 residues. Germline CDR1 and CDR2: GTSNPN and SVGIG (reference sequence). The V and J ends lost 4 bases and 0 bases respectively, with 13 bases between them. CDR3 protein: CAWTLEKLSGANVLTF. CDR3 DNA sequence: TGTGCCTGGACTTTAGAGAAGCTCTCTGGGGCCAACGTCCTGACTTTC.

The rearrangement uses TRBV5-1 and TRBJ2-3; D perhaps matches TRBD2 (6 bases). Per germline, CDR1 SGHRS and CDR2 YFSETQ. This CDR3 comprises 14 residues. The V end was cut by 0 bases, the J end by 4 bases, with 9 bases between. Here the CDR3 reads CASSLGQRADTQYF. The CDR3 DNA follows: TGCGCCAGCAGCTTGGGACAGCGGGCAGATACGCAGTATTTT. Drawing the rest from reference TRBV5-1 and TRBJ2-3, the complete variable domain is KAGVTQTPRYLIKTRGQQVTLSCSPISGHRSVSWYQQTPGQGLQFLFEYFSETQRNKGNFPGRFSGRQFSNSRSEMNVSTLELGDSALYLCASSLGQRADTQYFGPGTRLTVL.

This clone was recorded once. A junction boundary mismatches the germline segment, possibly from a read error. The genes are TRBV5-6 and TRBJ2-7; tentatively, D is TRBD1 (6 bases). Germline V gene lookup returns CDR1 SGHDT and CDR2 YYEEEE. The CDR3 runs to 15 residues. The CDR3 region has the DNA TGTGCCAGCTGCTTTTATGGGACAAACTCCTACGAGCAGTACTTC. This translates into CASCFYGTNSYEQYF.

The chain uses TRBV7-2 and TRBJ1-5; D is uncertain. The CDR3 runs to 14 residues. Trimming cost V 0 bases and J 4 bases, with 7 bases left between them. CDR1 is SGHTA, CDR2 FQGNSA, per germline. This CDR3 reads CASSLAELNQPQHF. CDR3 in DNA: TGTGCCAGCAGCTTAGCAGAATTGAATCAGCCCCAGCATTTT.

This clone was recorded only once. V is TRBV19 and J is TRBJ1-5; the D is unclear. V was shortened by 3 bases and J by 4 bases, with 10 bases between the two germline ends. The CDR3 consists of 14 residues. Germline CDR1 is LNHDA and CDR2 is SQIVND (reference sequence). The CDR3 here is CASSMWSRNQPQHF. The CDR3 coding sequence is TGTGCCAGTAGTATGTGGAGTCGGAATCAGCCCCAGCATTTT.

In nucleotides, the CDR3 is TGCGCCAGCAGCTTGTATAGGGGTGGCTACGAGCAGTACTTC. Translated, it gives CASSLYRGGYEQYF. The chain employs TRBV5-1 and TRBJ2-7; weak D call: TRBD1 (5 bases). The germline CDR1 and CDR2 sequences are SGHRS and YFSETQ. V gave up 1 base and J gave up 3 bases, with 11 bases separating them. The CDR3 consists of 14 residues.

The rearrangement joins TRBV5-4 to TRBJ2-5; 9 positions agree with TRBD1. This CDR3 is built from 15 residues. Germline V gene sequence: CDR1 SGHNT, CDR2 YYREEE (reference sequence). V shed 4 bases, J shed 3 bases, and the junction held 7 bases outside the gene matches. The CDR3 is CASSHPGQGEETQYF. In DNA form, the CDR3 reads TGTGCCAGCAGCCACCCGGGACAGGGAGAAGAGACCCAGTACTTC.

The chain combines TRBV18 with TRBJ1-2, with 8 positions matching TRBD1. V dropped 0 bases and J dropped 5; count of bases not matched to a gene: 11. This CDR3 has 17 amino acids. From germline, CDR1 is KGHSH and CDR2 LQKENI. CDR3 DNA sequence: TGTGCCAGCTCACCACCGTCCCAGGGGGCGACCCGATATGGCTACACCTTC. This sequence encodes CASSPPSQGATRYGYTF.

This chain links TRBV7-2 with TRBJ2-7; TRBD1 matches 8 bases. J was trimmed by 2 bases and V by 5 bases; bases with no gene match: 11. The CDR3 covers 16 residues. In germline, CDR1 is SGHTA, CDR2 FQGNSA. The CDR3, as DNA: TGTGCCAGCAGCCCAGATCCGCAGGGGGCGGCCTACGAGCAGTACTTC. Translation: CASSPDPQGAAYEQYF.

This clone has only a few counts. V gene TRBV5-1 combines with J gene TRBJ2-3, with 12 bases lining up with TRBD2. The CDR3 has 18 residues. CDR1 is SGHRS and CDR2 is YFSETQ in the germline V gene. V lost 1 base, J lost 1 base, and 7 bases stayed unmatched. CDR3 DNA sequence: TGCGCCAGCAGCTTGCGGCTAGCGGGGGGGCTCGGCACAGATACGCAGTATTTT. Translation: CASSLRLAGGLGTDTQYF.

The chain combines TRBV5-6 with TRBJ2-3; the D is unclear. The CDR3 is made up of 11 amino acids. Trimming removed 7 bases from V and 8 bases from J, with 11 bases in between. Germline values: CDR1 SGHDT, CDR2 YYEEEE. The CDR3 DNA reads TGTGCCAGCGAGTGGGGTGGTACGCAGTATTTT. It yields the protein CASEWGGTQYF.

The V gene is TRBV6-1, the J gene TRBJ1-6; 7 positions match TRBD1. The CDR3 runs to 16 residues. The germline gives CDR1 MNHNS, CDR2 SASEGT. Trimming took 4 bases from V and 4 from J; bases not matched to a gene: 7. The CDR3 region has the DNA TGTGCCAGCAGTGTTGATGGGACAGCATATAATTCACCCCTCCACTTT. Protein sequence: CASSVDGTAYNSPLHF.

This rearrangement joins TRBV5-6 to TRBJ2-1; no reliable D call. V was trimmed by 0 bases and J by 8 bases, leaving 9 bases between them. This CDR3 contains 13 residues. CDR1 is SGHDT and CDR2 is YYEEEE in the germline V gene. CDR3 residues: CASSLVGGDEQFF. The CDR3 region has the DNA TGTGCCAGCAGCTTGGTGGGTGGGGATGAGCAGTTCTTC.

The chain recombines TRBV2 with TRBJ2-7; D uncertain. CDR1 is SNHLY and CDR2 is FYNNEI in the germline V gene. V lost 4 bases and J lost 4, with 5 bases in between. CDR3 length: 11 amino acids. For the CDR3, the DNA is TGTGCCAGCAGTGTGAGGTACGAGCAGTACTTC. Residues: CASSVRYEQYF. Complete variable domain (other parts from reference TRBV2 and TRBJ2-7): EPEVTQTPSHQVTQMGQEVILRCVPISNHLYFYWYRQILGQKVEFLVSFYNNEISEKSEIFDDQFSVERPDGSNFTLKIRSTKLEDSAMYFCASSVRYEQYFGPGTRLTVT.